Below are 2 T cell receptor beta chains sequenced from a single sample in a study of blood T cell repertoires in COVID-19. Using immunoSEQ multiplex PCR, the repertoire was profiled, and TCRdb retains in-frame clones only, with some absent. The table has about 260,000 clones, roughly 84% seen once; the top ten hold 4% to 4.5%. Sample: peripheral blood. The receptors shown here come from a man aged 60 to 75 with acute or convalescent COVID-19.

This rearrangement joins TRBV4-1 to TRBJ2-7; TRBD1 matches 11 bases. The CDR3 is made up of 15 amino acids. Germline-derived CDR1 and CDR2 are MGHRA and YSYEKL. Germline trimming cut 4 bases from V and 7 bases from J; bases unmatched to any gene: 9. The CDR3 here is CASSLHGQGAREQYF. CDR3 in DNA: TGCGCCAGCAGCCTTCATGGACAGGGGGCGCGGGAGCAGTACTTC.

DNA for the CDR3: TGTGCCAGCAGTTACCCCCGGGGAGCTCCAGATACGCAGTATTTT. Encoded protein: CASSYPRGAPDTQYF. The J gene is TRBJ2-3, the V gene TRBV6-2 or TRBV6-3; TRBD2 might be the D (5 bases). This CDR3 is 15 amino acids long. V shed 2 bases and J shed 4 bases, with 13 bases lying between them. Germline V CDR1 and CDR2: MNHEY, SVGEGT.